The TCR beta chain described here comes from a study of resident and recirculating memory T cells in vitiligo. As to this clone: Its cognate antigen is unknown.

Some clones are missing from TCRdb's copy, which holds only in-frame ones; the method was immunoSEQ multiplex PCR. The data contain 40,000 to 50,000 clones, 92% of them seen just once; the ten biggest clones take up about 4.5%. Patients had received no treatment within the previous three months. Study-level points and caveats: TCR sequences were not conserved across biopsy sites or patients.

Sequencing input: blood. The TCR comes from a male donor with vitiligo.

The CDR3 bases are TGTGCCAGCAGCGAGAGGGGACTAGCGTTAGATACGCAGTATTTT. Protein sequence: CASSERGLALDTQYF. This chain links TRBV9 with TRBJ2-3; TRBD2 matches 10 bases. V gave up 3 bases and J gave up 5 bases; unmatched junction bases: 6. CDR3 size: 15 residues. Per the germline V gene, CDR1 is SGDLS and CDR2 is YYNGEE.